This T cell receptor (beta chain) was retrieved from a study of blood T cell repertoires in COVID-19. Original handling: Amplification of reference gene primers was used by the study to estimate nucleated cell counts. Produced via immunoSEQ multiplex PCR; TCRdb's table is partial and in-frame only. V and J calls and clone size are copied from that table; D and trimming were computed from the DNA. There are 65,000 to 95,000 clones in the sample; 80% occur only once, and about 12% lies in the top ten. From germline, CDR1 is MDHEN and CDR2 SYDVKM. Germline trimming cut 5 bases from V and 3 bases from J; bases unmatched to any gene: 6. The CDR3 extends over 14 amino acids.

This clonotype originated in a woman in her thirties or forties with active or convalescent COVID-19. The rearrangement links TRBV28 to TRBJ2-7, with 8 nucleotides matching TRBD1. Sequences were obtained from peripheral blood. The CDR3 sequence: CASSIGQGDYEQYF. The CDR3 DNA is TGTGCCAGCAGTATCGGACAGGGTGACTACGAGCAGTACTTC. Together with reference TRBV28 and TRBJ2-7, the CDR3 gives the full variable domain: DVKVTQSSRYLVKRTGEKVFLECVQDMDHENMFWYRQDPGLGLRLIYFSYDVKMKEKGDIPEGYSVSREKKERFSLILESASTNQTSMYLCASSIGQGDYEQYFGPGTRLTVT.